Sequencing of this T cell receptor (beta chain) was carried out in a study of blood T cell repertoires in COVID-19. Looking at the study overall: The origin of the acute and convalescent COVID-19 samples was the United States, Italy and Spain. The cDNA or gDNA used as material had been derived from T cells, B-cell-depleted T cells, or PBMCs.

V dropped 4 bases and J dropped 8; count of bases not matched to a gene: 8. Germline CDR1 is ENHRY and CDR2 is SYGVKD. The CDR3 has 14 amino acids. As handled by the study authors: Estimates of nucleated cell counts were drawn from the amplification of reference gene primers. Here immunoSEQ multiplex PCR was the method, and the copy in TCRdb shows in-frame clones only, minus some. D and trimming were read from the DNA, whereas the V and J calls and clone size are those reported in that table. This sample yields roughly 21,000 clones, of which 84% are seen a single time; 3.2% belongs to the top ten. The sequencing sample was made of peripheral blood. This receptor was identified in a man between 35 and 55 years old with acute or convalescent COVID-19. V is TRBV10-3 and J is TRBJ2-1; 7 bases match TRBD2. The CDR3 sequence is CAISVAGEMDEQFF. Written as DNA, the CDR3 is TGTGCCATCAGTGTGGCGGGGGAGATGGATGAGCAGTTCTTC.